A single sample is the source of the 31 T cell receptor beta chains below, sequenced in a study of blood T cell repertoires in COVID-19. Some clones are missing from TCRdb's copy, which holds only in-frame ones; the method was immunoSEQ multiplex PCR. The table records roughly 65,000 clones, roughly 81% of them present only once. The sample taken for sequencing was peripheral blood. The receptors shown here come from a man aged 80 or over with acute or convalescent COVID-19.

The DNA of the CDR3 is TGTGCCAGCAGCCGGGAGGGGGCAGCAGGCTACACCTTC. This translates into CASSREGAAGYTF. The chain employs TRBV25-1 and TRBJ1-2; 7 positions match TRBD1. The germline V gene encodes CDR1 MGHDK and CDR2 SYGVNS. CDR3 size: 13 residues. J lost 8 bases, V lost 6 bases, and 9 bases had no gene match.

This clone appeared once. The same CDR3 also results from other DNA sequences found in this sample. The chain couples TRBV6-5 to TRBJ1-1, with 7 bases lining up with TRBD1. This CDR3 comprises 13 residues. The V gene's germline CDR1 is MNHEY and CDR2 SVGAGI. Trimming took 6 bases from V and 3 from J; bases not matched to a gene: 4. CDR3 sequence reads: CASSLDRDTEAFF. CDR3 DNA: TGTGCCAGCAGCCTCGACAGGGACACTGAAGCTTTCTTT.

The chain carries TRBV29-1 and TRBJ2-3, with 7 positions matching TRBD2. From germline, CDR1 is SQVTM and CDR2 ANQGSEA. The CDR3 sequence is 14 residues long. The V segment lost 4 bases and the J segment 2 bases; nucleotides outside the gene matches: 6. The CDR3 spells CSVGAGLITDTQYF. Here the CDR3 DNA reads TGCAGCGTTGGAGCGGGACTGATCACAGATACGCAGTATTTT.

CDR3 nucleotide sequence: TGTGCCAGCAGCCAGGGGGGGGGCTTATATGGCTACACCTTC. This codes for CASSQGGGLYGYTF. The V and J genes are TRBV3-1 (or the pseudogene TRBV3-2) and TRBJ1-2, with D perhaps matching TRBD1 (6 bases). The V gene lost 3 bases and the J gene lost 5 bases, with 13 bases spanning the gap. From germline, CDR1 is LGHDT and CDR2 YNNKEL (reference sequence). The CDR3 is 14 residues long.

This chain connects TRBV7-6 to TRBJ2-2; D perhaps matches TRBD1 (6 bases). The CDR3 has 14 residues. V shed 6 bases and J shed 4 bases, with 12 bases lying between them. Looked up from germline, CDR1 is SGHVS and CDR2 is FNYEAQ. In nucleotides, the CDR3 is TGTGCCAGCAGAACGATGACAGGCACCGGGGAGCTGTTTTTT. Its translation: CASRTMTGTGELFF.

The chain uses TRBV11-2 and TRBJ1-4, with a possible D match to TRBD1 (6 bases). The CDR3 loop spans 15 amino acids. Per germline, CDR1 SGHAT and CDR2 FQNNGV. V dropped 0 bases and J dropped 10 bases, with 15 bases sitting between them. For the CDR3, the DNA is TGTGCCAGCAGCTTAGAGAGGACAGTCCGTGGAAAACTGTTTTTT. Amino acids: CASSLERTVRGKLFF.

The CDR3 coding sequence is TGCGCCAGCAGCCCAGGGGGAACAGGGCGACCCGGGGAGCTGTTTTTT. Amino acids: CASSPGGTGRPGELFF. The rearrangement uses TRBV5-1 and TRBJ2-2; 7 positions agree with TRBD1. In germline, CDR1 is SGHRS, CDR2 YFSETQ. The CDR3 has 16 amino acids. Losses at the gene ends were 4 bases for V and 6 bases for J; bases not matched to a gene: 12.

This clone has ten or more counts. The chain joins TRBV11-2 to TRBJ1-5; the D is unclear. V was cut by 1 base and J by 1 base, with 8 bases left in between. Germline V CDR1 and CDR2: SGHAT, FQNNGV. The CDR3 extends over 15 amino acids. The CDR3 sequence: CASSLGSLSNQPQHF. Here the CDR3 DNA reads TGTGCCAGCAGCTTAGGTTCCTTGAGCAATCAGCCCCAGCATTTT.

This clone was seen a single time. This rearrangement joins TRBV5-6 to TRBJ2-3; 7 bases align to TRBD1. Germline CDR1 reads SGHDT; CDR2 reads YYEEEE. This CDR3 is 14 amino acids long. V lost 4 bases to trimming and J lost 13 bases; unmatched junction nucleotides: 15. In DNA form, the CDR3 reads TGTGCCAGCAGCGGGGACAGTCTGAGTCTCAAGGAGTATTTT. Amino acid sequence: CASSGDSLSLKEYF.

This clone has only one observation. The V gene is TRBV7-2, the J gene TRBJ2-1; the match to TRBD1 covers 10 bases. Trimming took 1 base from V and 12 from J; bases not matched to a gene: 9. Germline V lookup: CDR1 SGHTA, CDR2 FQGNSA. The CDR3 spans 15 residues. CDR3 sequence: CASSLDFRRDRGQFF. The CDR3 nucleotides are TGTGCCAGCAGCTTAGATTTTAGGCGGGACAGGGGGCAGTTCTTC.

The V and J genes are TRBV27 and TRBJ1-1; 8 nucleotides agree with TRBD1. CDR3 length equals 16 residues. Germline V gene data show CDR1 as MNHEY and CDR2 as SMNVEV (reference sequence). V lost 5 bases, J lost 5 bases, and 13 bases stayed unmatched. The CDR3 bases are TGTGCCAGCAGTGCCGGCAGGGGGCTGCTCAAGACTGAAGCTTTCTTT. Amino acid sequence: CASSAGRGLLKTEAFF.

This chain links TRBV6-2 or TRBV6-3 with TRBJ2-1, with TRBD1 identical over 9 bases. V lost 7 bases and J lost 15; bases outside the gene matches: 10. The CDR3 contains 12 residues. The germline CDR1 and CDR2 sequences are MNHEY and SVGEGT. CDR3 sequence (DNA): TGTGCCAGCACCCCTCAGTTGGGACAGGGGTTCTTC. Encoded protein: CASTPQLGQGFF.

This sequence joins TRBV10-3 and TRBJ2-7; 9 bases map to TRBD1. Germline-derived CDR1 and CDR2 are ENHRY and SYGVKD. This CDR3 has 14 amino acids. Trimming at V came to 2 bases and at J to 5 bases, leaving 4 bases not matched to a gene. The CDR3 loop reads CAISEGTGPHEQYF. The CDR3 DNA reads TGTGCCATCAGTGAGGGGACAGGGCCCCACGAGCAGTACTTC.

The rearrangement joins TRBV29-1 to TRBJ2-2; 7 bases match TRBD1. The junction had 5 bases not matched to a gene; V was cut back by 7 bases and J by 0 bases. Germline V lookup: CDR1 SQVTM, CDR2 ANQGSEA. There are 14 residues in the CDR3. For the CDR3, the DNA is TGCAGCGCCCTGGGACAGCCGAACACCGGGGAGCTGTTTTTT. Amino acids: CSALGQPNTGELFF.

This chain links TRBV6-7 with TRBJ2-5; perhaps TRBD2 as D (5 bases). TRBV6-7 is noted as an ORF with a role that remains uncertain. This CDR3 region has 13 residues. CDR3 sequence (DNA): TGTGAACACCCGGGGTACGGTCAAGAGACCCAGTACTTC. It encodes CEHPGYGQETQYF.

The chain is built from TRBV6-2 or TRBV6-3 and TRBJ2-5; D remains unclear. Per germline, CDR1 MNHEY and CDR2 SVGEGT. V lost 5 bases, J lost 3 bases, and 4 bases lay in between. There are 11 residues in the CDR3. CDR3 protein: CASSEKETQYF. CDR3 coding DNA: TGTGCCAGCAGTGAGAAAGAGACCCAGTACTTC.

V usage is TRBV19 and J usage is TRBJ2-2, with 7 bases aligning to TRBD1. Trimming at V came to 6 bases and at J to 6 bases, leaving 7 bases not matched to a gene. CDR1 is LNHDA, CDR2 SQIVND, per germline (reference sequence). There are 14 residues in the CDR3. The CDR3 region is CASRRQGVPGELFF. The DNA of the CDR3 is TGTGCCAGTAGACGGCAGGGGGTTCCCGGGGAGCTGTTTTTT.

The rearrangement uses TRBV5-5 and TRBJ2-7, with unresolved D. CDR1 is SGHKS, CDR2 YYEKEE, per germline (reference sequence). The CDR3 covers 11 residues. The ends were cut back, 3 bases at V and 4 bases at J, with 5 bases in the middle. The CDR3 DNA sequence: TGTGCCAGCAGCTCTCTGTACGAGCAGTACTTC. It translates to CASSSLYEQYF.

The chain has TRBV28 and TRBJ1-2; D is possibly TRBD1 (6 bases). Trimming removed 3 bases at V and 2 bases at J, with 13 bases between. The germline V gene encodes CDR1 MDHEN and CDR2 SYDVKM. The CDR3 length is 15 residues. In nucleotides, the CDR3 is TGTGCCAGCAGTTTTGTGGGGGCGACCAACTATGGCTACACCTTC. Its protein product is CASSFVGATNYGYTF.

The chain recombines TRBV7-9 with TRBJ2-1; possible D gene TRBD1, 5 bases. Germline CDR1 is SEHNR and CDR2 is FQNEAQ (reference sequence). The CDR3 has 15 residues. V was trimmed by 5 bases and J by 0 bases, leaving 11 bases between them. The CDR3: CASSSRASSYNEQFF. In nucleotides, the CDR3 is TGTGCCAGCAGCAGCAGGGCCAGCTCCTACAATGAGCAGTTCTTC.

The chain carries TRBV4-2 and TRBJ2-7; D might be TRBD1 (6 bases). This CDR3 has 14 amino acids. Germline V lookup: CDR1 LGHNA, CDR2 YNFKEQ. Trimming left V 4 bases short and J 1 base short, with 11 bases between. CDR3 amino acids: CASSPTGQSYEQYF. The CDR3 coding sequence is TGTGCCAGCAGCCCGACTGGACAGTCCTACGAGCAGTACTTC.

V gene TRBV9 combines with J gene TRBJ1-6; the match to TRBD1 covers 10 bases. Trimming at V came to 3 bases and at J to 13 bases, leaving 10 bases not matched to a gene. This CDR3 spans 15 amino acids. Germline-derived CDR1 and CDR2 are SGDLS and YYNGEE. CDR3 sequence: CASSAQDRGFRPLHF. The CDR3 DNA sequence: TGTGCCAGCAGCGCGCAGGACAGGGGGTTTCGTCCCCTCCACTTT.

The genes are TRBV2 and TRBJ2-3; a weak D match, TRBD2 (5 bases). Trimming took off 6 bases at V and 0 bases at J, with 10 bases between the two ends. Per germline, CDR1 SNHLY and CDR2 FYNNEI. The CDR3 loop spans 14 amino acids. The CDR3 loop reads CASSRRTSTDTQYF. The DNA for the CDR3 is TGTGCCAGCAGCCGACGGACTAGCACAGATACGCAGTATTTT.

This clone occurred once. For the CDR3, the DNA is TGTGCCAGCTCACCACTGGGACAGCGCCTTAATTCACCCCTCCACTTT. As protein: CASSPLGQRLNSPLHF. V is TRBV18 and J is TRBJ1-6; 7 bases are a match to TRBD1. The CDR3 consists of 16 residues. V shed 1 base, J shed 6 bases, and the junction held 6 bases outside the gene matches. Germline assignment: CDR1 KGHSH and CDR2 LQKENI.

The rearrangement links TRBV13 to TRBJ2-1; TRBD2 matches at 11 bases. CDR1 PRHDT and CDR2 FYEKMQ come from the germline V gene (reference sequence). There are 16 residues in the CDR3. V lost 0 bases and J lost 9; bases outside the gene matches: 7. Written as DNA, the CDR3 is TGTGCCAGCAGCTTAGGTCTAGCGGGGGGTGGAGGTGAGCAGTTCTTC. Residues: CASSLGLAGGGGEQFF.

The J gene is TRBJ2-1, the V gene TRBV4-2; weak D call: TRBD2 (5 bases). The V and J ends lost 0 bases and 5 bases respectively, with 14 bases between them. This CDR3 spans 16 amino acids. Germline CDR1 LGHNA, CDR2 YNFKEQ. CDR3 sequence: CASSQDPSGVNNEQFF. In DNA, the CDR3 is TGTGCCAGCAGCCAAGATCCGAGCGGAGTAAACAATGAGCAGTTCTTC.

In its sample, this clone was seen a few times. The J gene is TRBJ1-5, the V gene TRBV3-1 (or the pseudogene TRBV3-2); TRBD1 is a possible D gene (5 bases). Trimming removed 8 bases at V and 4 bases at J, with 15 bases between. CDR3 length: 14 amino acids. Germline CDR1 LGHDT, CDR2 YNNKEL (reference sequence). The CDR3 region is CASVRLDSNQPQHF. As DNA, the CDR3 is TGTGCCAGCGTAAGACTAGACAGTAATCAGCCCCAGCATTTT.

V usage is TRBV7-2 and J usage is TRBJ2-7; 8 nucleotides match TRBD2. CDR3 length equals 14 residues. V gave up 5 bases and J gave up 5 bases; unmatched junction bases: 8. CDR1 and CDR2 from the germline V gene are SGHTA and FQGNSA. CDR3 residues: CASSLRRGANEQYF. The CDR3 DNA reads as TGTGCCAGCAGCCTACGGCGGGGGGCCAACGAGCAGTACTTC. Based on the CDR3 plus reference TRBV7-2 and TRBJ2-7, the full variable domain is GAGVSQSPSNKVTEKGKDVELRCDPISGHTALYWYRQSLGQGLEFLIYFQGNSAPDKSGLPSDRFSAERTGGSVSTLTIQRTQQEDSAVYLCASSLRRGANEQYFGPGTRLTVT.

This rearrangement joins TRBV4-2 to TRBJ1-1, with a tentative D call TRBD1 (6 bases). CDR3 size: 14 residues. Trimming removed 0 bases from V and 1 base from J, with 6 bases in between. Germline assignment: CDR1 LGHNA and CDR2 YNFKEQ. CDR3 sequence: CASSQDRGNTEAFF. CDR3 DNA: TGTGCCAGCAGCCAAGACAGGGGGAACACTGAAGCTTTCTTT.

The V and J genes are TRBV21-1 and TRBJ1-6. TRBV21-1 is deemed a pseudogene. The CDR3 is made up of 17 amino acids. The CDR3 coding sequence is TGTGCCAGCAGCAAAGAGGAGGAGGGTTACTATAATTCACCCCTCCACTTT. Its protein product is CASSKEEEGYYNSPLHF.

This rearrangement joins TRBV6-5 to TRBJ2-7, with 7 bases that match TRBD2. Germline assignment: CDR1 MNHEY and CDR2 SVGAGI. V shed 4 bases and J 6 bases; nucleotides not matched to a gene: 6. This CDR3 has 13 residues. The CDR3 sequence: CASSSTSSSEQYF. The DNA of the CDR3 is TGTGCCAGCAGTTCGACTAGCTCCAGCGAGCAGTACTTC.